A selection of T cell receptor beta chains follows, all from one sample in a study of blood T cell repertoires in COVID-19. Assay: immunoSEQ multiplex PCR; the TCRdb copy retains only in-frame clones and omits some. Here the sample spans some 150,000 clones, around 84% being singletons. Sequenced material: peripheral blood. These receptors were collected from a man between 65 and 85 years old with acute or convalescent COVID-19. CDR3s include the opening cysteine and the closing phenylalanine or tryptophan. The D gene is left open where the match is weak. The listing skips clone size in some rows; elsewhere it reads once, few, many or a size class.

cdr3_nt | cdr3_aa | clone_size | j_call | d_call | v_call
TGTGCCAGCAGCTTTGGCAGCGAACGGGAGACCCAGTACTTC | CASSFGSERETQYF | NA | TRBJ2-5 | NA | TRBV7-9
TGTGCCAGCAGCTTCAGTCAAGCTAGCGGGACCTCCTACGAGCAGTACTTC | CASSFSQASGTSYEQYF | NA | TRBJ2-7 | TRBD2 | TRBV11-2
TGTGCCAGCGGACTAGTGGCTGAGCAGTTCTTC | CASGLVAEQFF | NA | TRBJ2-1 | TRBD2 | TRBV12-3/TRBV12-4
TGTGCCACCAGTGTCACTAGAGCCGCCGGGGAGCTGTTTTTT | CATSVTRAAGELFF | NA | TRBJ2-2 | NA | TRBV24-1
TGCAGCGCCGGTACGCAGGCAACGAACACTGAAGCTTTCTTT | CSAGTQATNTEAFF | NA | TRBJ1-1 | NA | TRBV29-1
TGTGCCATCAGTGAAAGTGGGGCGGATTCGAGGCCCCAGCATTTT | CAISESGADSRPQHF | NA | TRBJ1-5 | NA | TRBV10-3
TGTGCCAGCAGTCAAACAGCGGGAGTTGCCACCGGGGAGCTGTTTTTT | CASSQTAGVATGELFF | NA | TRBJ2-2 | TRBD2 | TRBV27
TGCGCCAGCAGCCAAGGGGCCCTAGCGGGACTGCCCGGGGGTACGCAGTATTTT | CASSQGALAGLPGGTQYF | few | TRBJ2-3 | TRBD2 | TRBV4-1
TGTGCCAGCAGCTTGTATACGAGTAACTATGGCTACACCTTC | CASSLYTSNYGYTF | NA | TRBJ1-2 | NA | TRBV5-6
TGTGCCAGCAGCTCCCAGACTAGCGGGAGAAGCGGGGAGCTGTTTTTT | CASSSQTSGRSGELFF | NA | TRBJ2-2 | TRBD2 | TRBV11-3
TGTGCCAGCAGGCACAACACCGGGACAGGGGATGAAAAACTGTTTTTT | CASRHNTGTGDEKLFF | NA | TRBJ1-4 | TRBD1 | TRBV7-9
TGTGCCAGCACCCATTCGAGCTTCGGCTACACCTTC | CASTHSSFGYTF | once | TRBJ1-2 | NA | TRBV6-5
TGTGCCAGCGGGCCTCGGGGGGCATCGTTAGGGGCCAACGTCCTGACTTTC | CASGPRGASLGANVLTF | NA | TRBJ2-6 | NA | TRBV14
TGTGCCACCCGGACAGGGTGGAACACTGAAGCTTTCTTT | CATRTGWNTEAFF | NA | TRBJ1-1 | TRBD1 | TRBV19
TGTGCCAGCAGCTTAGGTGGAGTCGGTGGCGGGGAGCTGTTTTTT | CASSLGGVGGGELFF | NA | TRBJ2-2 | NA | TRBV7-9